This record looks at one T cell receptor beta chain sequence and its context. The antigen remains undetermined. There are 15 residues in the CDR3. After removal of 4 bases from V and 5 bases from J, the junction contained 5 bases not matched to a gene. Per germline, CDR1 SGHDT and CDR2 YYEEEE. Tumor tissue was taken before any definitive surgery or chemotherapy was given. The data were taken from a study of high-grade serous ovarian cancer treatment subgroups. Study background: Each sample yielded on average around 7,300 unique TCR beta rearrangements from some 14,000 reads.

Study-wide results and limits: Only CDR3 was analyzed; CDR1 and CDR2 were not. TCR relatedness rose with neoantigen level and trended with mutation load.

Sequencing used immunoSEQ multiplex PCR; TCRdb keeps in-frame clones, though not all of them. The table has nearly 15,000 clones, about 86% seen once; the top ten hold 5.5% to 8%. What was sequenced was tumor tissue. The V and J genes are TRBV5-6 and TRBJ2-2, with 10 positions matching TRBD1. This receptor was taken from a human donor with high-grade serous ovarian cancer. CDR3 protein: CASSPGQGRTGELFF. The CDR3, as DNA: TGTGCCAGCAGCCCGGGACAGGGGAGGACCGGGGAGCTGTTTTTT.